The clone carrying this T cell receptor beta chain was counted between two and nine times. Its specificity is unknown. Stable disease denoted Graves' hyperthyroidism without ophthalmopathy progression within 18 months. Pregnant or lactating patients were excluded, as were those with uncontrolled infection or other autoimmune disease. Fresh 10 ml peripheral blood yielded PBMCs. These data originate in a study of T cells in Graves' hyperthyroidism and ophthalmopathy. Study conclusions and caveats: Blood samples included most of the expanded thyroid clonotypes exceeding 0.001.

Amplification targeted TCR beta CDR3 regions from RNA transcripts. The HTBI set primed first-round TCR CDR3 RT-PCR. Each CDR3 protein is one row after TCRdb ran MiXCR on the multiplex PCR reads. The profile shows around 420,000 distinct CDR3 sequences, less than 20% of them singletons. The receptor's source is a woman between 18 and 29 years old with Graves' hyperthyroidism. Sample: blood.

CDR3 sequence (DNA): TGCAGCGTTGAAATTGGAAACACCATATATTTT. Translation gives CSVEIGNTIYF. The genes are TRBV29-1 and TRBJ1-3; no definite D call. Germline CDR1 SQVTM, CDR2 ANQGSEA. The CDR3 spans 11 residues. V lost 2 bases and J 3 bases, leaving 2 bases between the germline ends. The whole variable domain, remainder taken from reference TRBV29-1 and TRBJ1-3, is SAVISQKPSRDICQRGTSLTIQCQVDSQVTMMFWYRQQPGQSLTLIATANQGSEATYESGFVIDKFPISRPNLTFSTLTVSNMSPEDSSIYLCSVEIGNTIYFGEGSWLTVV.